A selection of T cell receptor beta chains follows, all from one sample in a study of blood T cell repertoires in COVID-19. The method was immunoSEQ multiplex PCR; TCRdb's version includes in-frame clones alone and lacks a portion of them. This sample has fewer than 250,000 clones, with approximately 90% found just once. The sequenced sample was peripheral blood. The receptors stem from a man aged 40-49 years with acute or convalescent COVID-19. CDR3s include the opening cysteine and the closing phenylalanine or tryptophan. D genes are given only for firm matches. Not all rows give a size; the values are once, few, many and, for expanded clones, a class.

v_call	j_call	d_call	clone_size	cdr3_aa	cdr3_nt
TRBV4-1	TRBJ1-5	TRBD1	-	CASSQDVDRGAQPQHF	TGCGCCAGCAGCCAAGATGTGGACAGGGGTGCTCAGCCCCAGCATTTT
TRBV7-8	TRBJ2-1	-	-	CASSLAVNSGFLFF	TGTGCCAGCAGCTTAGCGGTAAATAGCGGATTCCTGTTCTTC
TRBV27	TRBJ2-2	TRBD1	-	CASSIHRQGAGGTGELFF	TGTGCCAGCAGTATACATCGGCAGGGGGCGGGCGGCACCGGGGAGCTGTTTTTT
TRBV27	TRBJ1-3	-	-	CASSLTSSGNTIYF	TGTGCCAGCAGTTTAACCAGCTCTGGAAACACCATATATTTT
TRBV28	TRBJ1-6	TRBD1	-	CASSPGQGAGSPLHF	TGTGCCAGCAGTCCGGGACAGGGGGCTGGTTCACCCCTCCACTTT
TRBV5-8	TRBJ2-5	-	-	CASSILEETQYF	TGTGCCAGCAGCATCCTAGAGGAGACCCAGTACTTC
TRBV3-1/TRBV3-2	TRBJ2-1	TRBD2	-	CASSLLGREGPNEQFF	TGTGCCAGCAGCCTCTTGGGGCGGGAGGGCCCCAATGAGCAGTTCTTC
TRBV2	TRBJ1-1	-	once	CASSESVTEAFF	TGTGCCAGCAGTGAATCGGTTACTGAAGCTTTCTTT
TRBV19	TRBJ1-1	-	-	CASSIQPDSTEAFF	TGTGCCAGTAGTATCCAACCCGATAGCACTGAAGCTTTCTTT
TRBV3-1/TRBV3-2	TRBJ1-2	-	-	CASSQRDNRFTF	TGTGCCAGCAGCCAAAGGGACAACCGTTTCACCTTC
TRBV7-3	TRBJ1-1	-	-	CASAQGMNTEAFF	TGTGCCAGCGCCCAGGGAATGAACACTGAAGCTTTCTTT
TRBV28	TRBJ1-1	-	-	CASTDTLNTEAFF	TGTGCCAGCACCGACACGCTGAACACTGAAGCTTTCTTT
TRBV6-5	TRBJ2-7	TRBD1	-	CASGDRGLYEQYF	TGTGCCAGCGGGGACAGGGGGCTGTACGAGCAGTACTTC
TRBV4-3	TRBJ2-7	-	-	CASSQNFGGANEQYF	TGCGCCAGCAGCCAAAATTTTGGGGGGGCTAACGAGCAGTACTTC
TRBV27	TRBJ2-6	TRBD1	-	CASSFYGQGAAGANVLTF	TGTGCCAGCAGTTTTTACGGACAGGGGGCAGCTGGGGCCAACGTCCTGACTTTC
TRBV11-2	TRBJ2-1	-	-	CASSPGTTYNEQFF	TGTGCCAGCAGCCCGGGGACAACCTACAATGAGCAGTTCTTC
TRBV6-1	TRBJ2-1	TRBD1	-	CASSDAWGQGGMTVQFF	TGTGCCAGCAGTGATGCCTGGGGACAGGGGGGGATGACGGTGCAGTTCTTC
TRBV7-9	TRBJ1-5	-	once	CASSPRAGAYSNQPQHF	TGTGCCAGCAGCCCCCGCGCAGGGGCTTATAGCAATCAGCCCCAGCATTTT
TRBV5-1	TRBJ1-5	-	-	CASSLDSLSNQPQHF	TGCGCCAGCAGCTTGGACAGCCTGAGCAATCAGCCCCAGCATTTT
TRBV4-1	TRBJ2-4	TRBD1	-	CASSQDTGTANIQYF	TGCGCCAGCAGCCAAGATACGGGGACAGCAAACATTCAGTACTTC
TRBV6-5	TRBJ2-6	-	-	CASSLSYSGANVLTF	TGTGCCAGCAGTCTAAGCTACTCTGGGGCCAACGTCCTGACTTTC
TRBV15	TRBJ1-4	-	once	CATSRETGFFEKLFF	TGTGCCACCAGCAGAGAAACAGGGTTTTTTGAAAAACTGTTTTTT
TRBV12-3/TRBV12-4	TRBJ1-1	-	-	CASKPRQNTEAFF	TGTGCCAGCAAACCTCGACAGAACACTGAAGCTTTCTTT
TRBV5-6	TRBJ1-1	-	-	CASSEDRSIWGDTEAFF	TGTGCCAGCAGCGAGGACCGTAGTATCTGGGGAGACACTGAAGCTTTCTTT
TRBV10-3	TRBJ1-2	TRBD1	-	CAISEFGQGKANYGYTF	TGTGCCATCAGTGAGTTCGGACAGGGGAAAGCTAACTATGGCTACACCTTC
TRBV7-7	TRBJ2-5	TRBD1	-	CASSPQTGGQETQYF	TGTGCCAGCAGCCCACAGACAGGGGGCCAAGAGACCCAGTACTTC
TRBV2	TRBJ1-6	-	-	CASTGFRDTNSPLHF	TGTGCCAGCACGGGGTTCCGGGACACCAATTCACCCCTCCACTTT
TRBV6-1	TRBJ1-1	-	-	CASSEFALLQATEAFF	TGTGCCAGCAGTGAATTTGCCCTCCTGCAGGCCACTGAAGCTTTCTTT
TRBV19	TRBJ2-1	TRBD2	-	CASSIVPAGYYNEQFF	TGTGCCAGTAGTATAGTTCCAGCGGGATACTACAATGAGCAGTTCTTC
TRBV6-6	TRBJ1-5	-	-	CASSYLAGDQPQHF	TGTGCCAGCAGTTACTTGGCAGGGGATCAGCCCCAGCATTTT
TRBV2	TRBJ2-5	-	once	CASSPEQETQYF	TGTGCCAGCAGTCCAGAACAAGAGACCCAGTACTTC
TRBV28	TRBJ2-2	-	-	CASSLPPERVNTGELFF	TGTGCCAGCAGTTTACCACCCGAGAGGGTCAACACCGGGGAGCTGTTTTTT
TRBV15	TRBJ1-5	TRBD1	-	CATSMDRGSNQPQHF	TGTGCCACCAGCATGGACAGGGGAAGCAATCAGCCCCAGCATTTT
TRBV10-1	TRBJ1-5	-	-	CASSEWSQPQHF	TGCGCCAGCAGTGAATGGAGCCAGCCCCAGCATTTT
TRBV7-9	TRBJ1-2	TRBD1	-	CASSSRGGEDYGYTF	TGTGCCAGCAGCTCCCGAGGGGGCGAGGACTATGGCTACACCTTC
TRBV19	TRBJ1-6	-	few	CASTATFSGILYSPLHF	TGTGCCAGTACCGCTACTTTCTCCGGGATCCTTTATTCACCCCTCCACTTT
TRBV2	TRBJ1-5	-	-	CASNRQFHSNQPQHF	TGTGCCAGCAACAGACAGTTCCATAGCAATCAGCCCCAGCATTTT
TRBV4-3	TRBJ1-1	-	-	CASSQDDQAFTEAFF	TGCGCCAGCAGCCAGGATGATCAGGCGTTCACTGAAGCTTTCTTT
TRBV7-9	TRBJ1-5	-	few	CASSLGAGAGNQPQHF	TGTGCCAGCAGCTTAGGGGCGGGGGCTGGCAATCAGCCCCAGCATTTT
TRBV2	TRBJ2-7	TRBD1	-	CASSLPGTGVYEQYF	TGTGCCAGCAGTCTGCCCGGGACAGGGGTCTACGAGCAGTACTTC
TRBV2	TRBJ2-3	-	-	CASGGQQRRTDTQYF	TGTGCCAGCGGTGGACAGCAGAGACGCACAGATACGCAGTATTTT
TRBV3-1/TRBV3-2	TRBJ1-6	TRBD1	few	CASSLSDRGGSPLHF	TGTGCCAGCAGCCTCTCTGACAGGGGTGGTTCACCCCTCCACTTT
TRBV12-3/TRBV12-4	TRBJ2-5	-	-	CASSLGSIQTQYF	TGTGCCAGCAGTTTAGGCAGTATACAGACCCAGTACTTC
TRBV9	TRBJ1-1	-	-	CASSVGVPTEAFF	TGTGCCAGCAGCGTAGGAGTCCCAACTGAAGCTTTCTTT
TRBV29-1	TRBJ1-2	-	-	CSVGPKDTWPYGYTF	TGCAGCGTTGGGCCCAAGGACACTTGGCCCTATGGCTACACCTTC
TRBV2	TRBJ1-2	TRBD1	-	CASTLDRVSFPGYTF	TGTGCCAGCACCCTGGACAGGGTGTCGTTTCCCGGCTACACCTTC
TRBV19	TRBJ2-1	TRBD2	-	CAPGGPLMDEQFF	TGTGCTCCGGGAGGCCCCCTGATGGATGAGCAGTTCTTC
TRBV7-2	TRBJ2-2	-	-	CASSSLGPMELFF	TGTGCCAGCAGCTCCTTGGGGCCTATGGAGCTGTTTTTT
TRBV6-5	TRBJ1-6	TRBD1	-	CASSRTTGTDSPLHF	TGTGCCAGCAGTCGGACGACAGGGACGGATTCACCCCTCCACTTT
TRBV12-3/TRBV12-4	TRBJ2-5	-	-	CASSWDQGETQYF	TGTGCCAGCAGTTGGGACCAGGGGGAGACCCAGTACTTC
TRBV7-3	TRBJ2-1	-	once	CASSSSGYNEQFF	TGTGCCAGCAGCTCCTCCGGCTACAATGAGCAGTTCTTC
TRBV19	TRBJ2-5	-	few	CASSIPGRGGTQYF	TGTGCCAGTAGTATTCCCGGAAGGGGTGGGACCCAGTACTTC
TRBV2	TRBJ2-3	TRBD2	-	CASSQGLADQHTDTQYF	TGTGCCAGCAGCCAGGGACTAGCGGACCAACACACAGATACGCAGTATTTT
TRBV13	TRBJ1-1	-	-	CASSRGIMNTEAFF	TGTGCCAGCAGCCGGGGGATTATGAACACTGAAGCTTTCTTT
TRBV7-7	TRBJ2-7	TRBD2	few	CASSPGLAGGRYEQYF	TGTGCTAGCAGCCCCGGGTTAGCGGGAGGGCGCTACGAGCAGTACTTC
TRBV11-2	TRBJ1-4	TRBD1	-	CASSSGTDGGTNEKLFF	TGTGCCAGCAGCTCCGGGACAGATGGGGGGACTAATGAAAAACTGTTTTTT
TRBV27	TRBJ1-4	TRBD1	-	CASRRDSTFAGKLFF	TGTGCCAGCAGACGGGACAGCACATTCGCGGGAAAACTGTTTTTT
TRBV3-1/TRBV3-2	TRBJ2-7	-	-	CASSQVTYEQYF	TGTGCCAGCAGCCAAGTCACCTACGAGCAGTACTTC